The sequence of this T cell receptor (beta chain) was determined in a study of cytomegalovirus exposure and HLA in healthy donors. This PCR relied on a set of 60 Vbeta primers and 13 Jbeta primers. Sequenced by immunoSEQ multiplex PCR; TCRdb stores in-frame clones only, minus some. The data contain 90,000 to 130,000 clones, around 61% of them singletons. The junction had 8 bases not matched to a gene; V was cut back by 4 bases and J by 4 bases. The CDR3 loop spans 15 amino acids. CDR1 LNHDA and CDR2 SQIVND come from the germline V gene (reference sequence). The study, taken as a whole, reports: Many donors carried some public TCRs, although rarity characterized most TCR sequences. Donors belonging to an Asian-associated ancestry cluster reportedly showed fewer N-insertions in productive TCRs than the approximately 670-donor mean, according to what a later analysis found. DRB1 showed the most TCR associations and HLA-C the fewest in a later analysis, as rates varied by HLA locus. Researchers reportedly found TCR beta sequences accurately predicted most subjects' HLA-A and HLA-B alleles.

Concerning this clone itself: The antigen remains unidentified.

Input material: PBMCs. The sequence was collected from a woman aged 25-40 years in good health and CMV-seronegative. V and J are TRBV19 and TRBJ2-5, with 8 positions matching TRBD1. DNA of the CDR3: TGTGCCAGTAGTACCCGACAGGGGAGCCCAGAGACCCAGTACTTC. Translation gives CASSTRQGSPETQYF.